Listed below are T cell receptor beta chains from one sample, sequenced in a study of CD4 and CD8 cells across lung adenocarcinoma regions. In TCRdb, the PCR reads were re-called with MiXCR into one record per CDR3 protein. The table lists around 15,000 distinct CDR3 sequences, 45% to 70% of them singletons. Sequencing was performed on CD8+ T cells from the center of a lung tumor. These receptors were taken from a female donor with lung adenocarcinoma. The CD4 and CD8 labels of this study may be unreliable. Both conserved end residues are part of each CDR3. The D gene is left open where the match is weak. Size tells how often a clone was seen (once, few, many) or the class of an expanded clone, and some rows leave it out.

clone size	V gene	J gene	D gene	CDR3 DNA	CDR3 protein
.	TRBV6-1	TRBJ2-4	.	TGTGCCAGCAGCCGAGGCTCGGGGACGAGCGCCCAAAACATTCAGTACTTC	CASSRGSGTSAQNIQYF
.	TRBV4-2	TRBJ2-3	.	TGTGCCAGCAGCCCGAGGGAGACCTACACAGATACGCAGTATTTT	CASSPRETYTDTQYF
few	TRBV6-1	TRBJ2-3	TRBD2	TGTGCCAGCAGTCCGAGCGGGGGGGGCCAAGATACGCAGTATTTC	CASSPSGGGQDTQYF
many	TRBV9	TRBJ2-5	.	TGTGCCAGCAGCCAGTGGGGGGTCCAAGAGACCCAGTACTTC	CASSQWGVQETQYF
many	TRBV6-5	TRBJ1-1	.	TGTGCCAGCAGTTACTCGGTTGGGGGGACTGAAGCTTTCTTT	CASSYSVGGTEAFF
.	TRBV6-1	TRBJ2-3	.	TGTGCCAGCCGTCCTACGGGGCACCGAGCCAAAAATACGCAGTACTTT	CASRPTGHRAKNTQYF
.	TRBV6-5	TRBJ2-3	.	TGTGCCAGCAGTTGGGATAGGAGCACCGGTAAGCAGTTTTTT	CASSWDRSTGKQFF
few	TRBV30	TRBJ2-1	.	TGTGCCTGGAGTCACGGGGGAAGGTACAATGAGCAGTTCTTC	CAWSHGGRYNEQFF
few	TRBV20-1	TRBJ1-1	.	TGCAGTGCTAGAGGACAAACACCCGACCTTCCGATGAACACTGAAGCTTTCTTT	CSARGQTPDLPMNTEAFF
.	TRBV25-1	TRBJ2-2	.	TGTGCCAGCAGTCCCCTCGGACAGTCCTCGACCAACGGTGAGCTGTTCTTT	CASSPLGQSSTNGELFF
.	TRBV6-1	TRBJ2-2	TRBD1	TGTGCCAGCAGAGGACAGGGGGCGGGGTCCGGGGAGCTGTTTTTT	CASRGQGAGSGELFF
medium-sized	TRBV10-2	TRBJ2-5	.	TGCGCCAGCAGTGAGTCCGGTGCTGGTACTCGACAAGAGACCCAGTACTTC	CASSESGAGTRQETQYF
.	TRBV6-1	TRBJ2-3	TRBD1	TGTGCCAGCAGTCGGGACAGGTCTGGCACAGACACGCAGTATTTT	CASSRDRSGTDTQYF
.	TRBV6-1	TRBJ2-3	TRBD2	TGTGCCAGCTGCCGCGGCCCGGCGGGGGGAGTCAAAAACACGCAGTACTTT	CASCRGPAGGVKNTQYF
.	TRBV10-2	TRBJ2-4	TRBD2	TGCGCAGCGGGGCTGTGGGCCAAAAACATTCAGTACTTC	CAAGLWAKNIQYF
.	TRBV11-3	TRBJ2-5	TRBD1	TGTGCCAGCAGCTTAGGTTGGACAGGGGTACAAGAGACCCAGTACTTC	CASSLGWTGVQETQYF
.	TRBV6-1	TRBJ2-3	TRBD1	TGTGGCGGCAGGGGGACACGTACCAAAGATACTCAGTATTTC	CGGRGTRTKDTQYF
.	TRBV5-1	TRBJ2-7	.	TGCGCCAGCAGCTTGGGGCGGGACAGAATCTACGAGCAGTACTTC	CASSLGRDRIYEQYF
.	TRBV27	TRBJ2-5	TRBD2	TGTGCCAGCTGGGAGGCGGGAGGGCCGGGAGAGACCCAGTACTTC	CASWEAGGPGETQYF
.	TRBV10-1	TRBJ2-1	.	TGCGCCAGCAGTGATCTTCCCACTACTGGGGGCTCAAATAAGCAGTTCTTC	CASSDLPTTGGSNKQFF
.	TRBV6-1	TRBJ2-7	.	TGTGCCAGCAGTGAAATTGTAGCGGACGAGCAGTACTTC	CASSEIVADEQYF
.	TRBV25-1	TRBJ2-3	.	TGTGCCAGCAGGGGATTCGGAGGCCAGGGATCAGAGACGCAGTACTTT	CASRGFGGQGSETQYF
many	TRBV4-1	TRBJ1-2	TRBD1	TGCGCCAGCAGCGTCGGACAGGGATATGGCTACACCTTC	CASSVGQGYGYTF
many	TRBV6-1	TRBJ1-6	.	TGTGCCAGCAGGGGGAGCTCCTATAATTCACCCCTCCACTTT	CASRGSSYNSPLHF
.	TRBV6-1	TRBJ2-4	.	TGTGCCAGCAGTGAGGGGCTGGGGGGGCGTCAAGAAGGGTCCCAGTACTTC	CASSEGLGGRQEGSQYF
once	TRBV10-3	TRBJ2-1	.	TGTGCCATCAGTGAGTCGACGGGGCGGTCCTGGGATGAGCAGTTCTTC	CAISESTGRSWDEQFF
.	TRBV4-1	TRBJ2-5	TRBD2	TGCGCCAGCAGCCAAGATGCGCCGGGGCGGGCGGGGGGGGGCGGGGGAACAGAGACCCAGTACTTC	CASSQDAPGRAGGGGGTETQYF
.	TRBV6-8	TRBJ2-3	.	TGCGGCAGCTCGGGGGAGAGAGCCAAAGATACTCAGTACTTT	CGSSGERAKDTQYF
few	TRBV10-1	TRBJ2-7	.	TGCGCGGGCAGTGGGGGCAGTGACACAGATACGCAGTACTTC	CAGSGGSDTDTQYF
.	TRBV15	TRBJ2-3	TRBD1	TGTGCCACCAGCAGAAGACAGGGGGTTCAGACAGATACGCAGTATTTT	CATSRRQGVQTDTQYF
.	TRBV6-1	TRBJ2-5	.	TGTGCGGGCATTGAGGGCCGTGACCAGGACACTCAGTACTTC	CAGIEGRDQDTQYF
.	TRBV10-3	TRBJ2-7	.	TGTGCCACCCCAGAGGGGGGTGGGCTCTACGAGCAGTACTTC	CATPEGGGLYEQYF
many	TRBV4-1	TRBJ2-6	.	TGCGCCAGCAGCCAAGCTGTTAGGACAGGGGCCAACGTCCTGACTTTC	CASSQAVRTGANVLTF
.	TRBV6-5	TRBJ2-4	.	TGTGCCAGCAGTTTTAAGGGGCTGGGGGCCAAAGATACGCAGTACTTC	CASSFKGLGAKDTQYF
.	TRBV9	TRBJ1-3	TRBD1	TGTGCCAGCAGCAAACAGGGGGCGGGCAGAAACACCATATATTTT	CASSKQGAGRNTIYF
.	TRBV27	TRBJ2-5	.	TGTGCCAGCAACCCACAGGTAAAGGAGACCCAGTACTTC	CASNPQVKETQYF
.	TRBV7-8	TRBJ2-7	.	TGTGCCAGCAGCGTGGGGGGGGCCCTGGAGCAGTACTTC	CASSVGGALEQYF
medium-sized	TRBV12-3/TRBV12-4	TRBJ1-5	.	TGTGCCAGCGCCACAGGGTTTGTTCAGCCCCAGCATTTT	CASATGFVQPQHF
.	TRBV4-1	TRBJ1-2	TRBD1	TGCGCCAGCAGCCCCGACCGACAGGGAAACTATGGCTACACCTTC	CASSPDRQGNYGYTF
.	TRBV6-4	TRBJ2-1	.	TGTGCCAGCAGTCAGGGGCGGATGACCGGTGAGCAGTTCTTC	CASSQGRMTGEQFF
.	TRBV7-2	TRBJ2-3	TRBD2	TGTGCCAGCAGCTTTCTAGCGGGGCTCACGGGAGGCACGCAGTATTTT	CASSFLAGLTGGTQYF
.	TRBV30	TRBJ2-3	.	TGTGCCTGGAGCAGGCGGAGCACAGATACGCAGTATTTT	CAWSRRSTDTQYF